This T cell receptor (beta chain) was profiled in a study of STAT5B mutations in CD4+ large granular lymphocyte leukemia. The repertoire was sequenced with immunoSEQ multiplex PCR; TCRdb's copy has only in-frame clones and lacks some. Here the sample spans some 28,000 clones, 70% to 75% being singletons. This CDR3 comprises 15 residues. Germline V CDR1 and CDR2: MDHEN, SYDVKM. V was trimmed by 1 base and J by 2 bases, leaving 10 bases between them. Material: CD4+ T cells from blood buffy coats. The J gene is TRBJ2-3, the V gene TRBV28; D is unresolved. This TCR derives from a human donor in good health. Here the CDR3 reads CASSLFGRATDTQYF. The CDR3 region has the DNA TGTGCCAGCAGTTTATTCGGACGGGCCACAGATACGCAGTATTTT.